This T cell receptor (beta chain) was found in a study of blood T cells in healthy people across ages. Findings and limits, study-wide: Unsorted PBMC input precluded a conclusive naive versus antigen-experienced comparison.

Germline CDR1 and CDR2: SQVTM and ANQGSEA. Trimming pared 4 bases from V and 1 base from J, leaving 17 bases between. The CDR3 is 15 amino acids. The authors ran a second PCR of 7 to 11 cycles using a sample-barcoded 5' primer and a J-beta primer mix. Each CDR3 protein gets one entry after TCRdb re-called the 5' RACE reads with MiXCR. The sample lists approximately 1.5 million distinct CDR3 sequences, roughly 43% seen once, with 4% in the top ten. As regards this clonotype: Antigen unknown.

Researchers isolated at least 6 million PBMCs per sample. This sequence joins TRBV29-1 and TRBJ2-7; D remains ambiguous. The TCR comes from a woman between 18 and 29 years old in good health. The specimen sequenced was blood. Here the CDR3 reads CSVVETGGSSYEQYF. Here the CDR3 DNA reads TGCAGCGTTGTCGAGACCGGTGGCAGTTCCTACGAGCAGTACTTC.